The 27 T cell receptor beta chains reported below all come from one sample, sequenced in a study of CD8 T cells in ankylosing spondylitis. Study-wide findings and caveats: There was a TCR beta motif, made of several highly homologous variants, that appeared characteristic of ankylosing spondylitis blood.

Which antigens these TCRs recognize remains unknown. One entry per CDR3 protein, called by TCRdb with MiXCR from the 5' RACE reads. The profile shows hundreds of thousands of distinct CDR3 sequences, 10% to 15% of them singletons. Sequenced: blood, either unsorted or a sorted T cell fraction (not recorded which). These receptors were taken from a male donor with ankylosing spondylitis.

This clonotype has ten or more counts. The rearrangement joins TRBV4-3 to TRBJ2-5; the D gene could be TRBD1 or TRBD2 (5 bases each). V was cut by 6 bases and J by 4 bases, with 15 bases left in between. CDR3 length equals 14 residues. Germline V CDR1 and CDR2: LGHNA, YSLEER. The CDR3 bases are TGCGCCAGCAGTCAGATCGGGACCGGAGAGACCCAGTACTTC. This encodes CASSQIGTGETQYF.

This clonotype has a count of ten or more. The chain joins TRBV7-3 to TRBJ1-2; possible D gene TRBD1, 5 bases. CDR3 length: 15 residues. CDR1 is SGHTA, CDR2 FQGTGA, per germline. Trimming shortened V by 2 bases and J by 4 bases, and 14 bases separated the two germline ends. This CDR3 is CASSLSRDGLYGYTF. In DNA form, the CDR3 reads TGTGCCAGCAGCTTATCGCGGGACGGGCTCTATGGCTACACCTTC. Full variable domain (outside the CDR3, taken from reference TRBV7-3 and TRBJ1-2): GAGVSQTPSNKVTEKGKYVELRCDPISGHTALYWYRQSLGQGPEFLIYFQGTGAADDSGLPNDRFFAVRPEGSVSTLKIQRTERGDSAVYLCASSLSRDGLYGYTFGSGTRLTVV.

The rearrangement uses TRBV2 and TRBJ2-3; D call uncertain. The germline V and J ends were trimmed by 7 bases and 2 bases, with 10 bases remaining between them. The CDR3 extends over 13 amino acids. Germline-derived CDR1 and CDR2 are SNHLY and FYNNEI. The CDR3 nucleotides are TGTGCCAGCAAAGTGGATTCCACAGATACGCAGTATTTT. Translation: CASKVDSTDTQYF.

This clonotype has just a few counts. The CDR3 DNA is TGTGCCAGCAGCTTCGGCGGGAGTACCTACGAGCAGTACTTC. Its protein product is CASSFGGSTYEQYF. The chain has TRBV7-2 and TRBJ2-7; TRBD2 aligns across 7 bases. V dropped 3 bases and J dropped 2; count of bases not matched to a gene: 4. Germline values: CDR1 SGHTA, CDR2 FQGNSA. This CDR3 spans 14 amino acids.

In this sample, this clonotype turned up a few times. The V gene is TRBV24-1, the J gene TRBJ2-5; perhaps D is TRBD1 or TRBD2 (6 bases each). V was trimmed by 3 bases and J by 4 bases, leaving 11 bases between them. This CDR3 has 14 residues. CDR1 and CDR2 (germline): KGHDR, SFDVKD. The CDR3 nucleotides read TGTGCCACCAGTGATCTAGGGGGGCCAGAGACCCAGTACTTC. Its translation: CATSDLGGPETQYF.

V gene TRBV20-1 combines with J gene TRBJ2-7; D gene unclear. This CDR3 is 14 amino acids long. The germline V gene encodes CDR1 DFQATT and CDR2 SNEGSKA (reference sequence). The V end lost 3 bases, the J end lost 5 bases, and 17 bases lay between the germline ends. The CDR3 protein is CSASFGQIKNEQYF. The CDR3 nucleotides read TGCAGTGCTAGTTTCGGGCAGATAAAAAACGAGCAGTACTTC.

Regarding this clonotype: This may come from a read error, since a much larger clone is one base off. This chain's CDR3 is CSARDATIGTYEQYF. The CDR3 DNA reads TGCAGTGCTAGAGATGCGACTATCGGCACCTACGAGCAGTACTTC. This chain uses TRBV20-1 with TRBJ2-7, with D possibly matching TRBD2 (5 bases). V shed 0 bases and J shed 2 bases, with 14 bases lying between them. CDR3 length equals 15 residues. CDR1 and CDR2 (germline): DFQATT, SNEGSKA (reference sequence).

V is TRBV7-2 and J is TRBJ2-7, with 9 positions matching TRBD2. The V segment lost 5 bases and the J segment 3 bases; nucleotides outside the gene matches: 5. This CDR3 is 14 amino acids long. Germline V gene lookup returns CDR1 SGHTA and CDR2 FQGNSA. This CDR3 reads CASSITSGLYEQYF. For the CDR3, the DNA is TGTGCCAGCAGCATAACTAGCGGGCTCTACGAGCAGTACTTC.

This clonotype was seen a handful of times. This chain connects TRBV6-4 to TRBJ2-7; 7 bases line up with TRBD1. This CDR3 spans 18 amino acids. The ends lost 4 bases at V and 3 bases at J; junction bases unmatched: 18. Germline loops: CDR1 MRHNA, CDR2 SNTAGT. The CDR3 DNA reads as TGTGCCAGCAGTGCGACGGTAGAAACCGGGACAGATGACTACGAGCAGTACTTC. It is translated as CASSATVETGTDDYEQYF.

This clonotype was observed a handful of times. The chain uses TRBV20-1 and TRBJ2-1; D is unclear. Trimming cost V 3 bases and J 6 bases, with 9 bases left between them. Per the germline V gene, CDR1 is DFQATT and CDR2 is SNEGSKA (reference sequence). The CDR3 contains 12 residues. CDR3 sequence: CSASSDGNEQFF. CDR3 sequence (DNA): TGCAGTGCTAGCTCCGATGGCAATGAGCAGTTCTTC.

Worth noting for this clonotype: A much larger clone sits a single nucleotide away, making a read error possible. This chain connects TRBV5-1 to TRBJ1-1; D uncertain. V lost 1 base and J lost 1, with 8 bases in between. This CDR3 comprises 14 residues. Per the germline V gene, CDR1 is SGHRS and CDR2 is YFSETQ. This chain's CDR3 is CASSLNPENTEAFF. The DNA of the CDR3 is TGCGCCAGCAGCTTGAATCCGGAGAACACTGAAGCTTTCTTT.

The chain combines TRBV18 with TRBJ2-3; no reliable D call. The V and J ends lost 3 bases and 2 bases respectively, with 9 bases between them. Germline values: CDR1 KGHSH, CDR2 LQKENI. The CDR3 is 14 amino acids. The DNA for the CDR3 is TGTGCCAGCTCACCGGTCCTTAACACAGATACGCAGTATTTT. Protein product: CASSPVLNTDTQYF.

The genes are TRBV7-2 and TRBJ1-1; 9 nucleotides line up with TRBD1. V was pared by 5 bases and J by 4 bases, with 2 bases of the junction left unmatched. CDR3 size: 13 residues. Germline V gene sequence: CDR1 SGHTA, CDR2 FQGNSA. This CDR3 reads CASSDRGSTEAFF. CDR3 bases: TGTGCCAGCAGCGACAGGGGGAGCACTGAAGCTTTCTTT.

The sample holds many counts of this clonotype. The V gene is TRBV28, the J gene TRBJ1-6; D is ambiguous. V lost 4 bases and J lost 6, with 10 bases in between. The germline V gene encodes CDR1 MDHEN and CDR2 SYDVKM. CDR3 length: 14 residues. CDR3 loop: CASSSPTSNSPLHF. The CDR3 DNA sequence: TGTGCCAGCAGTTCCCCTACTAGTAATTCACCCCTCCACTTT.

The genes are TRBV6-4 and TRBJ2-3, with D hard to call. V lost 0 bases and J 4 bases, leaving 8 bases between the germline ends. The CDR3 has 14 amino acids. Per germline, CDR1 MRHNA and CDR2 SNTAGT. CDR3 residues: CASSDSRSPDTQYF. CDR3 nucleotide sequence: TGTGCCAGCAGTGACTCGAGGAGCCCAGATACGCAGTATTTT.

The rearrangement uses TRBV6-5 and TRBJ2-7, with D hard to call. Germline V gene data show CDR1 as MNHEY and CDR2 as SVGAGI. Deletions cut 2 bases from V and 6 bases from J, with 11 bases between. This CDR3 has 13 amino acids. The CDR3 protein is CASSYRQWFEQYF. DNA of the CDR3: TGTGCCAGCAGTTACCGGCAATGGTTCGAGCAGTACTTC.

The sample holds many counts of this clonotype. The chain carries TRBV28 and TRBJ1-5; no clear D. This CDR3 is built from 13 residues. CDR1 is MDHEN and CDR2 is SYDVKM in the germline V gene. V dropped 1 base and J dropped 2 bases, with 3 bases sitting between them. The CDR3 bases are TGTGCCAGCAGTTTATACGGCAATCAGCCCCAGCATTTT. Its protein is CASSLYGNQPQHF.

This clonotype has a handful of counts. V and J are TRBV10-3 and TRBJ1-5; TRBD1 might be the D (6 bases). Trimming left V 9 bases short and J 4 bases short, with 10 bases between. The CDR3 is 12 residues long. Germline CDR1 reads ENHRY; CDR2 reads SYGVKD. The CDR3 sequence is CAMNTGNQPQHF. The CDR3 DNA sequence: TGTGCCATGAATACAGGGAATCAGCCCCAGCATTTT.

This clonotype occurred a few times. V usage is TRBV5-1 and J usage is TRBJ2-6; the match to TRBD1 covers 9 bases. The CDR3 sequence is 17 residues long. Germline loops: CDR1 SGHRS, CDR2 YFSETQ. V lost 0 bases, J lost 0 bases, and 1 base stayed unmatched. The CDR3 region has the DNA TGCGCCAGCAGCTTGGAGACAGGGGGCTCTGGGGCCAACGTCCTGACTTTC. Its translation is CASSLETGGSGANVLTF.

This clonotype was seen only a few times. The genes are TRBV4-3 and TRBJ2-1; no definite D call. CDR1 and CDR2 from the germline V gene are LGHNA and YSLEER. V lost 0 bases and J 2 bases, leaving 8 bases between the germline ends. This CDR3 spans 15 amino acids. CDR3 sequence (DNA): TGCGCCAGCAGCCAAGATTTCCAGACCTACAATGAGCAGTTCTTC. Its translation is CASSQDFQTYNEQFF.

This clonotype turned up a few times. The V and J genes are TRBV29-1 and TRBJ2-1; 8 bases agree with TRBD2. Germline V gives CDR1 SQVTM, CDR2 ANQGSEA. The junction had 10 bases not matched to a gene; V was cut back by 2 bases and J by 4 bases. The CDR3 runs to 16 residues. The CDR3 coding sequence is TGCAGCGTTGAAAGTGTGAGTAGCGGGATGTACAATGAGCAGTTCTTC. Translating gives CSVESVSSGMYNEQFF.

The genes are TRBV18 and TRBJ2-7; TRBD1 matches at 9 bases. The CDR3 is 14 amino acids. Trimming took 3 bases from V and 3 from J; bases not matched to a gene: 3. The germline gives CDR1 KGHSH, CDR2 LQKENI. This CDR3 is CASSPGTGYYEQYF. The CDR3 DNA sequence: TGTGCCAGCTCACCCGGGACAGGGTACTACGAGCAGTACTTC.

This clonotype has ten or more counts. The rearrangement links TRBV29-1 to TRBJ2-5; 10 bases agree with TRBD2. Per germline, CDR1 SQVTM and CDR2 ANQGSEA. The CDR3 has 14 residues. V gave up 5 bases and J gave up 1 base; unmatched junction bases: 4. The CDR3 bases are TGCAGCGTTCCAGTAGCGGGGGGCCAAGAGACCCAGTACTTC. Protein: CSVPVAGGQETQYF. The variable domain in full, with the rest retrieved from reference TRBV29-1 and TRBJ2-5, is SAVISQKPSRDICQRGTSLTIQCQVDSQVTMMFWYRQQPGQSLTLIATANQGSEATYESGFVIDKFPISRPNLTFSTLTVSNMSPEDSSIYLCSVPVAGGQETQYFGPGTRLLVL.

This clonotype showed up just a few times. The rearrangement links TRBV20-1 to TRBJ2-5; D gene unclear. The germline CDR1 and CDR2 sequences are DFQATT and SNEGSKA (reference sequence). The CDR3 is 14 amino acids. Trimming took off 6 bases at V and 4 bases at J, with 18 bases between the two ends. The CDR3 bases are TGCAGTGCCACACTCCCTGGGTGGGTAGAGACCCAGTACTTC. Amino acids: CSATLPGWVETQYF.

This clonotype was observed many times. The chain is built from TRBV15 and TRBJ1-5; D is ambiguous. V was pared by 0 bases and J by 6 bases, with 12 bases between. In germline, CDR1 is LNHNV, CDR2 YYDKDF (reference sequence). The CDR3 is 15 amino acids. As DNA, the CDR3 is TGTGCCACCAGCAGAGATCGAGTGTATGGTCAGCCCCAGCATTTT. Protein: CATSRDRVYGQPQHF.

In this sample, this clonotype turned up many times. The genes are TRBV12-3 or TRBV12-4 and TRBJ1-1; D gene uncertain. The CDR3 has 13 residues. Trimming stripped 2 bases from V and 6 bases from J, with 10 bases between. DNA of the CDR3: TGTGCCAGCAGTTTAAAGGGAGAGGCTGAAGCTTTCTTT. Residues: CASSLKGEAEAFF.

This clonotype was seen ten or more times. The chain employs TRBV11-3 and TRBJ2-2, with 7 positions matching TRBD1. The CDR3 is 14 residues long. CDR1 SGHNT and CDR2 YENEEA come from the germline V gene. Trimming at V came to 5 bases and at J to 4 bases, leaving 4 bases not matched to a gene. The DNA for the CDR3 is TGTGCCAGCAGCCCGGGACAGTCCACCGGGGAGCTGTTTTTT. It specifies CASSPGQSTGELFF.